This entry concerns a single T cell receptor beta chain. The CDR3 totals 18 residues. CDR1 MNHEY and CDR2 SVGEGT come from the germline V gene. Between the trimmed V and J ends, which lost 6 bases and 8 bases, there was a span of 29 bases. The authors ran a second PCR of 7 to 11 cycles using a sample-barcoded 5' primer and a J-beta primer mix. TCRdb called the 5' RACE reads again in MiXCR, with one record for every CDR3 protein. The sample shows roughly 800,000 distinct CDR3 sequences, roughly 60% of them seen only once. This record belongs to a study of blood T cells in healthy people across ages. Study information: Template switching recovered approximately one barcoded beta molecule for every two T cells.

The material sequenced was blood. The sequence derives from a man aged 25-40 years in good health. V and J are TRBV6-2 or TRBV6-3 and TRBJ2-1, with D maybe TRBD1 (5 bases). The CDR3: CASSPAGQTSAETDEQFF. The DNA for the CDR3 is TGTGCCAGCAGCCCCGCCGGACAAACGAGTGCCGAGACGGATGAGCAGTTCTTC.